The 21 T cell receptor beta chains below were found in one sample sequenced in a study of regulatory T cells in long-lasting Graves disease. Library construction for TCR beta used iRepertoire HTBI primers and Arm-PCR of CDR3 regions. TCRdb re-derived calls from the multiplex PCR reads in MiXCR, one entry per CDR3 protein. Among over 650,000 distinct CDR3 sequences listed, about 32% were seen once. As for time point: persistent/refractory GD, antithyroid drugs over 5 years with positive TRAb. The TCR library was prepared using RNA isolated from PBMCs. The source material was peripheral blood mononuclear cells (PBMCs), sampled when the disease was refractory, from a patient treated with antithyroid drugs. These receptors were taken from a female donor with Graves disease.

This clonotype was detected a few times. The chain joins TRBV11-2 to TRBJ1-1, with 8 bases identical to TRBD1. The V segment lost 5 bases and the J segment 5 bases; nucleotides outside the gene matches: 7. The germline V gene encodes CDR1 SGHAT and CDR2 FQNNGV. The CDR3 is 14 amino acids. The DNA of the CDR3 is TGTGCCAGCAGCAACACAGGGGGACGGACTGAAGCTTTCTTT. Protein product: CASSNTGGRTEAFF.

The gene calls are TRBV3-1 and TRBJ2-7; 8 nucleotides match TRBD2. Germline V gene lookup returns CDR1 LGHDT and CDR2 YNNKEL (reference sequence). With 4 bases clipped from V and 4 bases from J, the junction kept 6 bases outside the gene matches. This CDR3 is built from 14 residues. CDR3 sequence reads: CASSLKTSEYEQYF. CDR3 in DNA: TGTGCCAGCAGCCTCAAGACTAGCGAGTACGAGCAGTACTTC.

This clonotype was counted a few times. This CDR3 reads CASSLDDRMTSGYEQYF. The CDR3 DNA reads TGTGCCAGCAGCTTAGACGATCGAATGACTAGCGGCTACGAGCAGTACTTC. V and J are TRBV11-2 and TRBJ2-7; TRBD2 aligns across 9 bases. Losses at the gene ends were 0 bases for V and 3 bases for J; bases not matched to a gene: 9. Germline V gene data show CDR1 as SGHAT and CDR2 as FQNNGV. This CDR3 region has 17 residues.

The chain has TRBV3-1 and TRBJ2-5, with TRBD2 identical over 13 bases. V shed 4 bases and J 3 bases; nucleotides not matched to a gene: 5. The CDR3 sequence is 16 residues long. CDR1 is LGHDT and CDR2 is YNNKEL in the germline V gene (reference sequence). CDR3 region: CASSPTGTSGEETQYF. The CDR3 DNA sequence: TGTGCCAGCAGCCCCACCGGGACTAGCGGGGAAGAGACCCAGTACTTC.

Regarding this clonotype: One end of the junction varies from germline; a read error may be responsible. This chain joins TRBV13 and TRBJ1-5, with 8 bases aligning to TRBD1. The germline V gene encodes CDR1 PRHDT and CDR2 FYEKMQ (reference sequence). The CDR3 totals 16 residues. This CDR3 is CASSLGQGGPHQPQHF. The CDR3 DNA follows: TGTGCCAGCAGCCTAGGACAGGGAGGTCCCCATCAGCCCCAGCATTTT.

The rearrangement joins TRBV27 to TRBJ2-7; D gene ambiguous. Germline V lookup: CDR1 MNHEY, CDR2 SMNVEV (reference sequence). The ends were cut back, 0 bases at V and 1 base at J, with 10 bases in the middle. CDR3 length: 15 amino acids. Here the CDR3 reads CASSLSLGQSYEQYF. As DNA, the CDR3 is TGTGCCAGCAGTTTATCGCTTGGCCAATCCTACGAGCAGTACTTC.

The chain has TRBV5-1 and TRBJ1-2; D possibly corresponds to TRBD1 (5 bases). The CDR3 is made up of 15 amino acids. In germline, CDR1 is SGHRS, CDR2 YFSETQ. V was shortened by 5 bases and J by 5 bases, with 19 bases between the two germline ends. In nucleotides, the CDR3 is TGCGCCAGCAGGGTGGCCGCAGGGAACCTATATGGCTACACCTTC. Its protein product is CASRVAAGNLYGYTF.

This clonotype was observed a handful of times. This chain joins TRBV7-9 and TRBJ1-2; no reliable D call. Germline-derived CDR1 and CDR2 are SEHNR and FQNEAQ (reference sequence). V was cut by 1 base and J by 0 bases, with 12 bases left in between. The CDR3 has 16 amino acids. The CDR3 spells CASSLGMATANYGYTF. CDR3 in DNA: TGTGCCAGCAGCTTAGGGATGGCCACTGCTAACTATGGCTACACCTTC. The full variable domain, with the rest looked up from reference TRBV7-9 and TRBJ1-2, is DTGVSQNPRHKITKRGQNVTFRCDPISEHNRLYWYRQTLGQGPEFLTYFQNEAQLEKSRLLSDRFSAERPKGSFSTLEIQRTEQGDSAMYLCASSLGMATANYGYTFGSGTRLTVV.

This clonotype appeared a few times. This chain links TRBV9 with TRBJ2-7; 7 nucleotides line up with TRBD1. The CDR3 length is 15 residues. Germline V gives CDR1 SGDLS, CDR2 YYNGEE. Trimming took 2 bases from V and 3 from J; bases not matched to a gene: 8. The CDR3 region has the DNA TGTGCCAGCAGCGTCCGGGACAGCACTTTCTACGAGCAGTACTTC. As protein: CASSVRDSTFYEQYF. The variable domain in full, with the rest retrieved from reference TRBV9 and TRBJ2-7, is DSGVTQTPKHLITATGQRVTLRCSPRSGDLSVYWYQQSLDQGLQFLIQYYNGEERAKGNILERFSAQQFPDLHSELNLSSLELGDSALYFCASSVRDSTFYEQYFGPGTRLTVT.

The CDR3 loop reads CASSRTAPGELFF. CDR3 in DNA: TGTGCCAGCAGTAGGACAGCTCCCGGGGAGCTGTTTTTT. The chain employs TRBV6-1 and TRBJ2-2, with a tentative D call TRBD1 (6 bases). V was trimmed by 5 bases and J by 6 bases, leaving 10 bases between them. Germline loops: CDR1 MNHNS, CDR2 SASEGT. This CDR3 spans 13 amino acids.

This clonotype was counted only a few times. J is TRBJ1-3 and V is TRBV2, with D unclear. V was cut by 6 bases and J by 6 bases, with 9 bases left in between. From germline, CDR1 is SNHLY and CDR2 FYNNEI. This CDR3 region has 12 residues. The CDR3 protein is CASRGAANTIYF. CDR3 DNA: TGTGCCAGCAGAGGCGCAGCAAACACCATATATTTT.

The chain has TRBV28 and TRBJ1-1; TRBD1 aligns across 11 bases. There are 15 residues in the CDR3. V dropped 5 bases and J dropped 5; count of bases not matched to a gene: 7. Germline CDR1 is MDHEN and CDR2 is SYDVKM. The CDR3 loop reads CASSPGTGGVTEAFF. CDR3 nucleotides: TGTGCCAGCAGTCCCGGGACAGGGGGAGTGACTGAAGCTTTCTTT.

In this sample, this clonotype turned up a few times. The chain has TRBV6-1 and TRBJ1-2; no definite D call. The CDR3 has 13 amino acids. Germline loops: CDR1 MNHNS, CDR2 SASEGT. The V and J ends lost 4 bases and 8 bases respectively, with 14 bases between them. The CDR3 region has the DNA TGTGCCAGCAGTGTAGGCGGTGTGGGCGGCTACACCTTC. This encodes CASSVGGVGGYTF.

This clonotype was counted a few times. This chain links TRBV7-9 with TRBJ1-2; 8 bases line up with TRBD1. There are 15 residues in the CDR3. J gave up 6 bases and V 1 base, and 7 bases lay outside the gene matches. The V gene's germline CDR1 is SEHNR and CDR2 FQNEAQ (reference sequence). The CDR3 reads CASSLEAGGLDGYTF. In DNA form, the CDR3 reads TGTGCCAGCAGCTTAGAGGCAGGGGGCCTTGATGGCTACACCTTC.

This clonotype was observed a handful of times. V usage is TRBV28 and J usage is TRBJ1-5; D perhaps matches TRBD1 (6 bases). Trimming left V 8 bases short and J 6 bases short, with 17 bases between. The CDR3 is made up of 14 amino acids. Germline V CDR1 and CDR2: MDHEN, SYDVKM. CDR3: CASGWTGAGQPQHF. CDR3 DNA: TGTGCCAGCGGATGGACGGGGGCGGGTCAGCCCCAGCATTTT.

The count of this clonotype is one. The chain carries TRBV5-5 and TRBJ2-5; 9 bases line up with TRBD2. Germline lookup yields CDR1 SGHKS and CDR2 YYEKEE (reference sequence). The CDR3 runs to 15 residues. J lost 7 bases, V lost 0 bases, and 7 bases had no gene match. For the CDR3, the DNA is TGTGCCAGCAGCTTGGAAGCGGGAGGTCCCCGGACCCAGTACTTC. It yields the protein CASSLEAGGPRTQYF.

This clonotype has more than one count but fewer than ten. The CDR3 loop reads CASSQHRRLGRMNTEAFF. In DNA form, the CDR3 reads TGTGCCAGCAGCCAACACCGACGCTTGGGACGGATGAACACTGAAGCTTTCTTT. The V and J genes are TRBV11-2 and TRBJ1-1, with D possibly TRBD1 on 5 matching bases. The V and J ends lost 5 bases and 0 bases respectively, with 22 bases between them. This CDR3 region has 18 residues. The V gene's germline CDR1 is SGHAT and CDR2 FQNNGV.

This clonotype has more than one count but fewer than ten. Here the CDR3 DNA reads TGTGCCAGCAGTGAAATCGACAGCTATGGCTACACCTTC. It specifies CASSEIDSYGYTF. V gene TRBV6-1 combines with J gene TRBJ1-2; D might be TRBD1 (5 bases). Trimming removed 2 bases from V and 4 bases from J, with 8 bases in between. Germline V CDR1 and CDR2: MNHNS, SASEGT. CDR3 length equals 13 residues.

The chain combines TRBV7-9 with TRBJ2-5; 14 bases are a match to TRBD2. The CDR3 runs to 16 residues. In germline, CDR1 is SEHNR, CDR2 FQNEAQ (reference sequence). The trim removed 5 bases at V and 4 bases at J, leaving 6 bases unmatched. Here the CDR3 DNA reads TGTGCCAGCAGCGCCGGGACTAGCGGGAGTATAGAGACCCAGTACTTC. Encoded protein: CASSAGTSGSIETQYF.

This clonotype appeared many times. The chain joins TRBV6-1 to TRBJ2-5; D possibly uses TRBD1 or TRBD2 (5 bases each). The V end lost 11 bases, the J end lost 0 bases, and 16 bases lay between the germline ends. This CDR3 has 14 amino acids. Germline loops: CDR1 MNHNS, CDR2 SASEGT. Here the CDR3 reads CASREGNDQETQYF. The CDR3 nucleotides are TGTGCCTCGCGAGAGGGGAACGACCAAGAGACCCAGTACTTC.

A few counts support this clonotype. The chain couples TRBV6-2 or TRBV6-3 to TRBJ1-2; D is undetermined. V was cut by 0 bases and J by 8 bases, with 19 bases left in between. Germline-derived CDR1 and CDR2 are MNHEY and SVGEGT. This CDR3 has 16 residues. Here the CDR3 DNA reads TGTGCCAGCAGTTACTCGGCCGCCGTGGGCCCCGGGGGCTACACCTTC. It codes for CASSYSAAVGPGGYTF.